A selection of T cell receptor beta chains follows, all from one sample in a study of T-cell reconstitution after alpha-beta-depleted transplantation in children. One entry per CDR3 protein results from TCRdb running MiXCR on the PCR reads. The sample has around 270,000 distinct CDR3 sequences, almost 8% seen once. Here the sequenced sample was peripheral blood, taken 360 days after TCRalphabeta/CD19-depleted stem cell transplant. The receptors come from a female patient younger than 10 who had a stem cell transplant for Fanconi anemia, so the T cells may come from the graft donor. Both conserved end residues are part of each CDR3. The D gene is left open where the match is weak. The listing skips clone size in some rows; elsewhere it reads once, few, many or a size class.

v_gene,d_gene,j_gene,abundance,CDR3aa,CDR3nt
TRBV20-1,NA,TRBJ2-1,many,CSARDSAAVDEQFF,TGCAGTGCTAGAGATTCAGCGGCGGTAGATGAGCAGTTCTTC
TRBV5-1,TRBD2,TRBJ2-3,NA,CASSIPGLADYKKSSTDTQYF,TGCGCCAGCAGCATACCGGGACTAGCGGACTACAAGAAATCTAGCACAGATACGCAGTATTTT
TRBV10-3,NA,TRBJ1-6,few,CAISESRPNNSPLHF,TGTGCCATCAGTGAGTCTCGTCCTAATAATTCACCCCTCCACTTT
TRBV5-1,NA,TRBJ1-1,few,CASSQDPNTEAFF,TGCGCCAGCAGCCAAGACCCGAACACTGAAGCTTTCTTT
TRBV14,NA,TRBJ1-1,NA,CASSQVLTEAFF,TGTGCCAGCAGCCAAGTTTTAACTGAAGCTTTCTTT
TRBV18,TRBD1,TRBJ2-5,many,CASSSTGTETQYF,TGTGCCAGCTCGTCGACAGGGACGGAGACCCAGTACTTC
TRBV6-5,NA,TRBJ1-2,few,CASILRGSYGYTF,TGTGCCAGCATCCTACGGGGCTCCTATGGCTACACCTTC
TRBV5-6,TRBD1,TRBJ1-2,many,CASSLVAGGRGYTF,TGTGCCAGCAGCTTGGTAGCAGGGGGCCGGGGCTACACCTTC
TRBV7-8,NA,TRBJ1-6,NA,CASSLFSTRSSPLHF,TGTGCCAGCAGCTTATTCAGTACTCGGAGTTCACCCCTCCACTTT
TRBV12-3/TRBV12-4,NA,TRBJ1-1,many,CASSHNTGNTEAFF,TGTGCCAGCAGCCATAATACAGGGAACACTGAAGCTTTCTTT
TRBV6-1,TRBD2,TRBJ2-7,NA,CASRAASGGYEQYF,TGTGCCAGCAGGGCGGCTAGCGGGGGCTACGAGCAGTACTTC
TRBV18,TRBD1,TRBJ1-3,NA,CASSRSGTGTRFGTIYF,TGTGCCAGCTCACGATCGGGGACAGGGACCCGGTTCGGCACCATATATTTT
TRBV7-2,TRBD2,TRBJ2-5,NA,CASSFSGRLAETQYF,TGTGCCAGCAGCTTTAGCGGGAGGTTGGCGGAGACCCAGTACTTC
TRBV4-1,NA,TRBJ1-6,few,CASSQDGRSNSPLHF,TGCGCCAGCAGCCAAGATGGGCGGTCCAATTCACCCCTCCACTTT
TRBV6-2/TRBV6-3,NA,TRBJ2-3,NA,CASSYSGARLTTDTQYF,TGTGCCAGCAGTTATTCCGGGGCACGGCTCACCACAGATACGCAGTATTTT
TRBV29-1,NA,TRBJ1-3,many,CSVFMSTGNTIYF,TGCAGCGTTTTTATGTCCACTGGAAACACCATATATTTT
TRBV28,TRBD1,TRBJ1-2,NA,CASSLAEGQGSSGYTF,TGTGCCAGCAGTTTAGCGGAGGGACAGGGATCGAGTGGCTACACCTTC
TRBV15,NA,TRBJ1-1,many,CATSRESQATEAFF,TGTGCCACCAGCAGAGAGTCCCAGGCTACAGAAGCTTTCTTT
TRBV9,TRBD1,TRBJ1-2,few,CASSPRQGWDGYTF,TGTGCCAGCAGCCCACGACAGGGGTGGGATGGCTACACCTTC
TRBV27,NA,TRBJ1-2,many,CASSTRQNYGYTF,TGTGCCAGCAGTACAAGACAGAACTATGGCTACACCTTC
TRBV5-1,NA,TRBJ1-4,NA,CASSIAGSGFVEKLFF,TGCGCCAGCAGCATAGCAGGGAGCGGTTTTGTTGAAAAACTGTTTTTT
TRBV5-1,TRBD1,TRBJ2-2,many,CASSLVWTGNTGELFF,TGCGCCAGCAGCTTGGTTTGGACAGGGAACACCGGGGAGCTGTTTTTT
TRBV25-1,NA,TRBJ2-2,many,CASSERVDGAGELFF,TGTGCCAGCAGTGAAAGGGTGGATGGAGCCGGGGAGCTGTTTTTT
TRBV5-1,TRBD2,TRBJ2-5,few,CASSLGLALGVRETQYF,TGCGCCAGCAGCTTGGGACTAGCGTTGGGTGTCCGGGAGACCCAGTACTTC
TRBV3-1,TRBD1,TRBJ2-5,few,CASSPPGDRGAQETQYF,TGTGCCAGCAGCCCTCCGGGGGACAGGGGGGCACAGGAGACCCAGTACTTC
TRBV5-1,NA,TRBJ2-3,many,CASTSGGSSTDTQYF,TGCGCCAGCACGTCCGGGGGATCTAGCACAGATACGCAGTATTTT
TRBV6-2/TRBV6-3,NA,TRBJ1-1,NA,CASSYAGSGGTEAFF,TGTGCCAGCAGTTACGCGGGGTCGGGGGGAACTGAAGCTTTCTTT
TRBV20-1,NA,TRBJ1-2,many,CSATRDRYYGYTF,TGCAGTGCTACAAGGGACCGCTACTATGGCTACACCTTC
TRBV3-1,NA,TRBJ1-1,NA,CASSQDPPPGYGMAFF,TGTGCCAGCAGCCAAGATCCTCCTCCGGGCTACGGTATGGCTTTCTTT
TRBV12-3/TRBV12-4,TRBD2,TRBJ2-4,many,CASSPPRGRLAKNIQYF,TGTGCCAGCAGTCCCCCGCGGGGGAGACTAGCCAAAAACATTCAGTACTTC
TRBV6-4,NA,TRBJ2-1,NA,CASSQDGGPSNEQFF,TGTGCCAGCAGTCAAGACGGGGGACCTTCCAATGAGCAGTTCTTC
TRBV10-3,TRBD2,TRBJ2-1,many,CAISDHERGGLHNEQFF,TGTGCCATCAGTGATCATGAGCGGGGGGGCCTCCACAATGAGCAGTTCTTC
TRBV5-1,NA,TRBJ1-1,many,CASSLFWGPNTEAFF,TGCGCCAGCAGCTTGTTTTGGGGGCCGAACACTGAAGCTTTCTTT
TRBV5-6,NA,TRBJ2-3,few,CASYRGGGGITDTQYF,TGTGCCAGCTACAGGGGTGGGGGGGGGATCACAGATACGCAGTATTTT
TRBV3-1,NA,TRBJ2-7,many,CASSQGYSGESYEQYF,TGTGCCAGCAGCCAAGGGTATTCGGGGGAATCCTACGAGCAGTACTTC
TRBV6-1,NA,TRBJ2-7,NA,CASTQSWQGGEQYF,TGTGCCAGCACCCAGTCGTGGCAGGGTGGCGAGCAGTACTTC
TRBV27,TRBD1,TRBJ2-7,NA,CASRRGQTYEQYF,TGTGCCAGCAGAAGGGGACAGACCTACGAGCAGTACTTC
TRBV6-5,NA,TRBJ2-7,many,CASSYAAGPYEQYF,TGTGCCAGCAGTTACGCGGCAGGACCCTACGAGCAGTACTTC
TRBV11-2,NA,TRBJ2-2,NA,CASSPFALWGRNTGELFF,TGTGCCAGCAGCCCCTTTGCCCTGTGGGGTCGGAACACCGGGGAGCTGTTTTTT
TRBV6-1,TRBD2,TRBJ2-1,few,CASSEAPLAGKSSYNEQFF,TGTGCCAGCAGTGAAGCGCCACTAGCGGGGAAGAGCTCCTACAATGAGCAGTTCTTC
TRBV6-6,TRBD1,TRBJ2-7,many,CASRGQGRYEQYF,TGTGCCAGCAGGGGACAGGGGCGCTACGAGCAGTACTTC
TRBV5-1,NA,TRBJ1-5,many,CASSLGENQPQHF,TGTGCCAGCAGTTTGGGAGAGAATCAGCCCCAGCATTTT
TRBV9,TRBD1,TRBJ1-5,few,CASSVGTGDQPQHF,TGTGCCAGCAGCGTAGGGACAGGGGATCAGCCCCAGCATTTT
TRBV28,TRBD1,TRBJ1-1,many,CATLGQGREAFF,TGTGCCACCTTGGGACAGGGGCGGGAAGCTTTCTTT
TRBV6-5,NA,TRBJ2-2,many,CASSYSGGTGELFF,TGTGCCAGCAGTTACTCAGGGGGCACCGGGGAGCTGTTTTTT
TRBV10-3,TRBD2,TRBJ2-5,many,CAIKAGVSETQYF,TGTGCCATCAAAGCGGGAGTGTCGGAGACCCAGTACTTC
TRBV6-2/TRBV6-3,TRBD2,TRBJ2-2,few,CASSYSRLAGGTGELFF,TGTGCCAGCAGTTACTCGCGGCTAGCGGGGGGCACCGGGGAGCTGTTTTTT
TRBV20-1,NA,TRBJ2-3,many,CSAPGLTDTQYF,TGCAGTGCGCCAGGACTTACAGATACGCAGTATTTT
TRBV7-9,NA,TRBJ2-5,many,CASSSTLPRETQYF,TGTGCCAGCAGCTCGACTCTACCCCGCGAGACCCAGTACTTC
TRBV7-2,NA,TRBJ2-7,NA,CASSRSPGGGGSYEQYF,TGTGCCAGCAGTCGCTCCCCCGGGGGCGGGGGTTCCTACGAGCAGTACTTC
TRBV3-1,TRBD2,TRBJ2-4,few,CASSQGLAGGIAKNIQYF,TGTGCCAGCAGCCAAGGTCTAGCGGGGGGAATAGCCAAAAACATTCAGTACTTC